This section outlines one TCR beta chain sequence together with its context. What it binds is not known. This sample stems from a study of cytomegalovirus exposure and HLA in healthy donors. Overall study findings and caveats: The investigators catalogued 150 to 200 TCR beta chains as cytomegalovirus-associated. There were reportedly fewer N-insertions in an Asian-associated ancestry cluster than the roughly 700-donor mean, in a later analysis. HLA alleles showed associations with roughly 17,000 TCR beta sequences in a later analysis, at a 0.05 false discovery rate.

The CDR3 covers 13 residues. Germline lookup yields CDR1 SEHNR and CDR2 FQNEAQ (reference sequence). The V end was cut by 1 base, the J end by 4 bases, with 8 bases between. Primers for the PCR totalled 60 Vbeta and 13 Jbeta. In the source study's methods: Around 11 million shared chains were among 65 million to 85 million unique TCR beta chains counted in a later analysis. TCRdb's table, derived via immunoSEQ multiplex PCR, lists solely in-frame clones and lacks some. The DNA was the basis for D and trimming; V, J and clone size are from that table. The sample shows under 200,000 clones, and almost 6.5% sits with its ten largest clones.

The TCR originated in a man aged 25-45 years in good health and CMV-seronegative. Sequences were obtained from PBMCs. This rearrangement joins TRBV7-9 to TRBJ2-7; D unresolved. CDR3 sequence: CASSLVEEYEQYF. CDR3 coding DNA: TGTGCCAGCAGCTTAGTAGAAGAATACGAGCAGTACTTC.